This T cell receptor beta chain was captured by sequencing in a study of blood T cells in healthy people across ages. A second 7 to 11 cycle PCR used barcoded and J-beta primers. TCRdb reanalysed the 5' RACE reads using MiXCR and keeps one entry per CDR3 protein. The sample lists 950,000 to 1,200,000 distinct CDR3 sequences; approximately 38% were seen once. This clonotype was counted only a few times. The J segment lost 6 bases and the V segment lost 3 bases, leaving 4 bases of the junction unmatched. This CDR3 has 15 residues. CDR1 and CDR2 (germline): MRHNA, SNTAGT. Material for sequencing was blood. The TCR originated in a man aged 18-30 years in good health. The chain uses TRBV6-4 and TRBJ2-1; the match to TRBD2 covers 11 bases. The CDR3 region is CASSDTSGGVNEQFF. The CDR3 nucleotides read TGTGCCAGCAGTGATACTAGCGGGGGAGTCAATGAGCAGTTCTTC.